This T cell receptor (beta chain) is from a study of T cells in tuberculosis. Overall study: This South African cohort compared adolescents with or without latent tuberculosis against adults with active tuberculosis.

At study entry, adolescents had tuberculin skin tests and IGRA screening. TCRdb's copy holds only in-frame clones and misses some; the assay was immunoSEQ multiplex PCR. The sample lists about 33,000 clones, roughly 96% seen once, with around 2% in the top ten. Study results and caveats: Shorter CDR3-alpha in active tuberculosis partly drove smaller distances. Active tuberculosis TCR-alpha repertoires lay closer to GMM-specific TCRs than IGRA-negative controls, suggesting clonal expansion.

In the case of this clone: Its matching antigen is unknown.

CDR1 SGHTA and CDR2 FQGTGA come from the germline V gene. This CDR3 comprises 15 residues. With V trimmed by 1 base and J by 5 bases, 3 bases remained unmatched. The specimen sequenced was PBMCs. This clonotype originated in a donor aged 10-35 years with latent tuberculosis or without tuberculosis infection. The V call is TRBV7-3, the J call TRBJ1-1; 11 nucleotides align to TRBD1. The CDR3: CASSLNGQGATEAFF. The CDR3 DNA reads TGTGCCAGCAGCTTAAACGGACAGGGGGCGACTGAAGCTTTCTTT.